The clone carrying this T cell receptor (beta chain) was seen many times. This record comes from a study of identical twins. The CDR3 is 13 residues long. V was cut by 3 bases and J by 6 bases, with 10 bases left in between. Germline-derived CDR1 and CDR2 are LGHNA and YSLEER. TCRdb ran MiXCR on the 5' RACE reads and lists one entry per CDR3 protein. Among 120,000 to 150,000 distinct CDR3 sequences listed, under 4.5% were seen once. This clonotype was sampled from a man aged 18 to 30 in good health. The chain employs TRBV4-3 and TRBJ2-3, with D unresolved. What was sequenced was memory T cells sorted from blood. DNA for the CDR3: TGCGCCAGCAGCCAGGCTCGACCCGATACGCAGTATTTT. Protein sequence: CASSQARPDTQYF.